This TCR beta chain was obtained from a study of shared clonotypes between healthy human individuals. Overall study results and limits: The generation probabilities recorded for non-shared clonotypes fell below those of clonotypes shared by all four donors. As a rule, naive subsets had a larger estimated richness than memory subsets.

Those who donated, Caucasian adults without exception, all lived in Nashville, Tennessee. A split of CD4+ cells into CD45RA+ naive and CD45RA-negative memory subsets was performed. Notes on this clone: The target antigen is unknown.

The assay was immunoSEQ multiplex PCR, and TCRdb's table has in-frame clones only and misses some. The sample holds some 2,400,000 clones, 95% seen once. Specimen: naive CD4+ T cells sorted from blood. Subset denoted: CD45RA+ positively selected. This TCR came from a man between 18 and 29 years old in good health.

CDR3 nucleotide sequence: TGTGCCAGCAGCGGCAAAGAGACCCAGTACTTC. Translated, it gives CASSGKETQYF. The rearrangement uses TRBV6-1 and TRBJ2-5; no firm D call. V was clipped by 6 bases and J by 3 bases, with 5 bases between them. Per the germline V gene, CDR1 is MNHNS and CDR2 is SASEGT. The CDR3 extends over 11 amino acids.